This is a list of T cell receptor beta chains from one sample in a study of blood T cell repertoires in COVID-19. Measured with immunoSEQ multiplex PCR; TCRdb has only the in-frame clones, and not every one. Of over 150,000 clones listed, 65% to 90% were seen once; the top ten hold 7% to 10%. Sequencing was done on a sample of peripheral blood. These receptors were taken from a middle-aged man with active or convalescent COVID-19. CDR3s include the opening cysteine and the closing phenylalanine or tryptophan. D genes are given only for firm matches.

d_call v_call cdr3_length cdr3_aa
TRBD2 TRBV7-7 17 CASSLDSGGLGSNEQFF
. TRBV30 12 CAWNSGGNTIYF
. TRBV27 14 CASSPCTSTDTQYF
. TRBV27 13 CASKSGVDSPLHF
. TRBV11-3 13 CASSLSGSTEAFF
. TRBV15 13 CATSSLEGQPQHF
TRBD1 TRBV14 14 CASSGGQGSEKLFF
TRBD1 TRBV18 15 CASSPIGQGTDTQYF
TRBD1 TRBV5-1 15 CASSPQGQGDTEAFF
. TRBV2 13 CASSEIGGNEQFF
. TRBV3-1/TRBV3-2 14 CASSQVSLGTEAFF
. TRBV10-3 13 CATYSPENTEAFF
. TRBV6-2/TRBV6-3 16 CASSYWRGEQGAEAFF
TRBD1 TRBV27 15 CASSDTGQTNTEAFF
. TRBV6-5 13 CASSYRGVGKLFF
. TRBV20-1 10 CSARDEGQYF
. TRBV6-4 15 CASSPEAGATGPQHF
TRBD1 TRBV7-2 16 CASSLEDRRANYGYTF
. TRBV18 15 CASSPSRYQRETQYF
TRBD1 TRBV6-5 15 CASRTGQGTNEKLFF
. TRBV28 11 CASAYRETQYF
TRBD2 TRBV27 15 CASSPHLAGADTQYF
TRBD1 TRBV5-1 13 CASSGTDGNTIYF
. TRBV7-9 13 CASSLGTDYGYTF
. TRBV12-3/TRBV12-4 13 CASRQGGNTEAFF
. TRBV5-5 15 CASSFESRTLDTQYF
. TRBV5-4 15 CASSSQSSMNTEAFF
. TRBV7-3 14 CASSLGGYTDTQYF
. TRBV10-2 12 CASTGQGGPQHF
TRBD1 TRBV4-1 14 CASSRTGAGEKLFF
. TRBV24-1 12 CATTDSPNEQYF
. TRBV5-1 11 CASGTQETQYF
. TRBV5-1 12 CASSPDGTRAFF
. TRBV6-1 17 CASSEARRAERTGELFF
. TRBV5-1 15 CASRVQGYPTDTQYF
TRBD2 TRBV5-6 16 CASSLVASGGLNEQFF
TRBD1 TRBV6-5 16 CASSSPGTGKNYGYTF
. TRBV3-1/TRBV3-2 14 CASSHESSGNTIYF
TRBD1 TRBV5-6 18 CASSTSTGTGRFGVGLFF
TRBD1 TRBV7-2 15 CASSQQGAANYGYTF
. TRBV27 13 CASSGTLPYEQYF
TRBD1 TRBV6-5 15 CASSDRGLGDQPQHF
. TRBV28 15 CASSPQGPNNEKLFF
TRBD1 TRBV9 14 CASSPGGYGNTIYF
. TRBV3-1/TRBV3-2 14 CASSQASLGYGYTF
. TRBV28 17 CASNTYGATRRTDTQYF
TRBD1 TRBV2 16 CASSDIGTGRTYEQYF
. TRBV12-3/TRBV12-4 12 CASSPIPGEQYF
TRBD2 TRBV5-1 16 CASSLIGGGTYNEQFF
. TRBV2 12 CASSDGFYGYTF
. TRBV6-5 15 CASSYGTAGNYGYTF
. TRBV3-1/TRBV3-2 11 CASSQSSVAFF
TRBD1 TRBV28 12 CASTQGGQPQHF
TRBD1 TRBV6-2/TRBV6-3 14 CASSKQGIPDEQYF
TRBD1 TRBV29-1 15 CSVEPGTGTNTEAFF
TRBD1 TRBV28 15 CASRFRQGSGNTIYF
. TRBV30 15 CAWSVFRTLDYGYTF
. TRBV6-2/TRBV6-3 14 CASSPRKEYYEQYF
. TRBV14 12 CASSQALYGYTF
. TRBV9 17 CASSVRSDSSSTGELFF